The 8 T cell receptor beta chains in this list originate from one sample, sequenced in a study of ipilimumab plus nivolumab after autologous stem cell transplantation. Generated by immunoSEQ multiplex PCR, the TCRdb table keeps only in-frame clones and is missing some. The top ten hold about 0.88% of the sample, which has about 43,000 clones, 70% to 90% seen once. This sample comprised PBMCs, obtained in a trial of ipilimumab plus nivolumab as post-transplant consolidation. The receptors were sampled from a male donor with multiple myeloma.

V gene TRBV7-9 combines with J gene TRBJ1-5; no clear D gene. Trimming took off 0 bases at V and 1 base at J, with 7 bases between the two ends. CDR1 and CDR2 (germline): SEHNR, FQNEAQ (reference sequence). The CDR3 has 15 residues. In nucleotides, the CDR3 is TGTGCCAGCAGCTTAGCAGGGTCGAGCAATCAGCCCCAGCATTTT. It specifies CASSLAGSSNQPQHF.

The V and J genes are TRBV27 and TRBJ2-7; a weak D match, TRBD2 (7 bases). The germline V and J ends were trimmed by 7 bases and 10 bases, with 14 bases remaining between them. CDR3 length equals 11 residues. In germline, CDR1 is MNHEY, CDR2 SMNVEV (reference sequence). CDR3 sequence reads: CASKGRGDQYF. CDR3 nucleotide sequence: TGTGCCAGCAAAGGGAGGGGGGACCAGTACTTC.

The V and J genes are TRBV27 and TRBJ2-5; tentatively, D is TRBD1 or TRBD2 (7 bases each). The CDR3 sequence is 15 residues long. Germline values: CDR1 MNHEY, CDR2 SMNVEV (reference sequence). V lost 6 bases, J lost 4 bases, and 18 bases lay in between. The CDR3 sequence: CASRGEGANRETQYF. In nucleotides, the CDR3 is TGTGCCAGCAGAGGGGAGGGGGCCAACCGAGAGACCCAGTACTTC.

Only a few counts were recorded for this clone. This chain links TRBV12-5 with TRBJ2-7, with 7 positions matching TRBD2. Germline V gene lookup returns CDR1 LGHNT and CDR2 FRNRAP. V trimming: 1 base; J trimming: 6 bases; junction bases outside the gene matches: 3. This CDR3 region has 13 residues. Here the CDR3 DNA reads TGTGCTAGTGGTTTGGGCGGGAGCATCGAGCAGTACTTC. This codes for CASGLGGSIEQYF.

This rearrangement joins TRBV27 to TRBJ2-2; a possible D gene is TRBD1 (5 bases). This CDR3 contains 18 residues. CDR1 and CDR2 from the germline V gene are MNHEY and SMNVEV (reference sequence). V lost 5 bases and J 1 base, leaving 20 bases between the germline ends. The CDR3 spells CASSPLGWTPGNTGELFF. DNA of the CDR3: TGTGCCAGCAGTCCTCTTGGCTGGACACCGGGGAACACCGGGGAGCTGTTTTTT.

The chain joins TRBV19 to TRBJ2-5, with D maybe TRBD2 (6 bases). This CDR3 has 13 residues. Germline V lookup: CDR1 LNHDA, CDR2 SQIVND (reference sequence). V shed 8 bases and J shed 2 bases, with 12 bases lying between them. Here the CDR3 DNA reads TGTGCCAGTTCCCGGGGGTTTCAAGAGACCCAGTACTTC. It translates to CASSRGFQETQYF. The whole variable domain, filled in from reference TRBV19 and TRBJ2-5, reads DGGITQSPKYLFRKEGQNVTLSCEQNLNHDAMYWYRQDPGQGLRLIYYSQIVNDFQKGDIAEGYSVSREKKESFPLTVTSAQKNPTAFYLCASSRGFQETQYFGPGTRLLVL.

This sequence joins TRBV28 and TRBJ2-7; D uncertain. This CDR3 spans 13 amino acids. V gave up 6 bases and J gave up 0 bases, with 9 bases separating them. Per germline, CDR1 MDHEN and CDR2 SYDVKM. The CDR3 region is CASRRSTSYEQYF. CDR3 bases: TGTGCCAGCAGGCGTTCCACCTCCTACGAGCAGTACTTC.

The gene calls are TRBV7-5 and TRBJ2-2. TRBV7-5 corresponds to a pseudogene. This CDR3 spans 15 amino acids. CDR3 protein: CARSLVRGCTGELFF. The CDR3 coding sequence is TGTGCCAGAAGCTTAGTCCGTGGATGTACCGGGGAGCTGTTTTTT.